This passage covers 14 T cell receptor beta chains from one sample sequenced in a study of T cells after yellow fever vaccination. From the 5' RACE reads, TCRdb called clonotypes with MiXCR, one entry per CDR3 protein. The data show 110,000 or so distinct CDR3 sequences, about 7.8% seen once. The material was CD4+ T cells sorted from PBMCs, obtained roughly 47 days after the first yellow fever vaccination. The receptor source for this set is a man between 18 and 29 years old who received the YFV17D yellow fever vaccine.

This clonotype has only a few counts. V is TRBV4-1 and J is TRBJ2-1; TRBD1 might be the D (6 bases). The V gene lost 2 bases and the J gene lost 0 bases, with 11 bases spanning the gap. Per germline, CDR1 MGHRA and CDR2 YSYEKL. The CDR3 is 16 residues long. The CDR3 here is CASSQTGSYSYNEQFF. CDR3 in DNA: TGCGCCAGCAGCCAAACAGGGAGCTACTCCTACAATGAGCAGTTCTTC.

The rearrangement links TRBV5-1 to TRBJ1-4; D call uncertain. The germline V and J ends were trimmed by 4 bases and 6 bases, with 16 bases remaining between them. Germline V gives CDR1 SGHRS, CDR2 YFSETQ. The length of the CDR3 is 15 residues. The CDR3 nucleotides read TGCGCCAGCAGCCTGGGCCCCGTAGGAGATGAAAAACTGTTTTTT. It encodes CASSLGPVGDEKLFF.

This clonotype was seen repeatedly, ten times or more. The CDR3 protein is CSARGGRSYNEQFF. The CDR3 nucleotides are TGCAGTGCTAGAGGTGGGCGGTCCTACAATGAGCAGTTCTTC. The chain is built from TRBV20-1 and TRBJ2-1; D unresolved. This CDR3 is built from 14 residues. V was clipped by 1 base and J by 1 base, with 8 bases between them. Germline V gene lookup returns CDR1 DFQATT and CDR2 SNEGSKA (reference sequence).

Worth noting for this clonotype: A read error may be the cause here, since a much bigger clone is one base away. The chain uses TRBV7-2 and TRBJ2-7; D gene unclear. The germline gives CDR1 SGHTA, CDR2 FQGNSA. This CDR3 comprises 13 residues. The V gene lost 1 base and the J gene lost 2 bases, with 6 bases spanning the gap. The CDR3 region has the DNA TGTGCCAGCAGCTTAGTACCGACCTACGAGCAGTACTTC. Protein sequence: CASSLVPTYEQYF. The entire variable domain, with the rest obtained from reference TRBV7-2 and TRBJ2-7, is as follows: GAGVSQSPSNKVTEKGKDVELRCDPISGHTALYWYRQSLGQGLEFLIYFQGNSAPDKSGLPSDRFSAERTGGSVSTLTIQRTQQEDSAVYLCASSLVPTYEQYFGPGTRLTVT.

This clonotype was found many times. The chain is built from TRBV18 and TRBJ2-3; 11 positions match TRBD2. The length of the CDR3 is 15 residues. J was trimmed by 6 bases and V by 3 bases; bases with no gene match: 5. Germline values: CDR1 KGHSH, CDR2 LQKENI. As DNA, the CDR3 is TGTGCCAGCTCACCCCGACTAGCGGGGATGGATACGCAGTATTTT. Translation: CASSPRLAGMDTQYF.

In this sample, this clonotype turned up many times. The CDR3: CASSARQGGTIYF. The CDR3, as DNA: TGTGCCAGCAGCGCCCGACAGGGAGGCACCATATATTTT. The chain has TRBV7-2 and TRBJ1-3, with 7 nucleotides matching TRBD1. The V gene end was trimmed by 5 bases and the J gene end by 9 bases; junction bases not matched to a gene: 7. CDR1 and CDR2 (germline): SGHTA, FQGNSA. This CDR3 is 13 amino acids long.

This clonotype occurred many times. This chain joins TRBV7-2 and TRBJ2-7; 8 nucleotides agree with TRBD2. Germline assignment: CDR1 SGHTA and CDR2 FQGNSA. This CDR3 region has 15 residues. The junction had 8 bases not matched to a gene; V was cut back by 5 bases and J by 2 bases. The CDR3, as DNA: TGTGCCAGCAGCCTAGTGCGGGGGGTGCCCTACGAGCAGTACTTC. Protein sequence: CASSLVRGVPYEQYF.

In its sample, this clonotype was seen many times. The genes are TRBV12-3 or TRBV12-4 and TRBJ1-6; D not certain. V lost 3 bases, J lost 5 bases, and 5 bases lay in between. CDR3 length equals 13 residues. Here the CDR3 DNA reads TGTGCCAGCAGTTTGGGCGATAATTCACCCCTCCACTTT. Protein: CASSLGDNSPLHF.

This clonotype was found many times. The chain links TRBV7-2 to TRBJ2-5; the match to TRBD2 covers 7 bases. Germline V CDR1 and CDR2: SGHTA, FQGNSA. The CDR3 has 17 amino acids. The trim removed 5 bases at V and 5 bases at J, leaving 17 bases unmatched. DNA for the CDR3: TGTGCCAGCAGCCGGATGTTGTTGACGGGGGGAGGGGAGACCCAGTACTTC. It translates to CASSRMLLTGGGETQYF.

This clonotype was observed at least ten times. This chain joins TRBV10-3 and TRBJ2-2; D not resolved. The CDR3 loop spans 13 amino acids. In germline, CDR1 is ENHRY, CDR2 SYGVKD. The germline V and J ends were trimmed by 5 bases and 4 bases, with 8 bases remaining between them. DNA for the CDR3: TGTGCCATCAGTACCGCCGCCACCGGGGAGCTGTTTTTT. Translation gives CAISTAATGELFF.

This clonotype was recorded many times. The chain couples TRBV28 to TRBJ1-1; 9 nucleotides align to TRBD1. CDR1 is MDHEN, CDR2 SYDVKM, per germline. V lost 6 bases, J lost 4 bases, and 6 bases stayed unmatched. The CDR3 has 14 amino acids. The chain's CDR3 is CASSRTGAATEAFF. As DNA, the CDR3 is TGTGCCAGCAGCCGGACAGGGGCGGCCACTGAAGCTTTCTTT.

This clonotype was seen a few times. This chain joins TRBV5-6 and TRBJ2-2, with D unclear. There are 15 residues in the CDR3. Germline-derived CDR1 and CDR2 are SGHDT and YYEEEE. Trimming pared 0 bases from V and 1 base from J, leaving 7 bases between. The CDR3, as DNA: TGTGCCAGCAGCTTGGGCGGTCAGAACACCGGGGAGCTGTTTTTT. Residues: CASSLGGQNTGELFF.

This sequence joins TRBV6-6 and TRBJ2-5; unclear D gene. The CDR3 spans 13 residues. From germline, CDR1 is MNHNY and CDR2 SVGAGI (reference sequence). Trimming pared 2 bases from V and 4 bases from J, leaving 8 bases between. Here the CDR3 reads CASSYEDRETQYF. The CDR3 bases are TGTGCCAGCAGTTACGAGGACCGAGAGACCCAGTACTTC.

This clonotype has at least ten counts. The chain uses TRBV7-3 and TRBJ2-1; TRBD1 might be the D (6 bases). V was shortened by 3 bases and J by 6 bases, with 9 bases between the two germline ends. Germline lookup yields CDR1 SGHTA and CDR2 FQGTGA. The CDR3 spans 13 residues. CDR3 bases: TGTGCCAGCAGCTTCAGGGGAGCCAATGAGCAGTTCTTC. Protein sequence: CASSFRGANEQFF.